Shown below are 27 T cell receptor beta chains from a single sample sequenced in a study of T cell repertoires in cytomegalovirus infection. Using its own MiXCR run on the reads, TCRdb lists one record per CDR3 protein. The sample yields more than 250,000 distinct CDR3 sequences, 20% to 30% seen once. Their antigens are not known. The material sequenced was cultured PBMCs, taken from culture after CMV antigen stimulation. These receptors all come from a human donor in good health (CMV status not recorded). Some clones in this sample may be carry-over from other donors' samples.

The chain couples TRBV7-2 to TRBJ2-7; D remains unclear. V lost 3 bases and J lost 2, with 8 bases in between. From germline, CDR1 is SGHTA and CDR2 FQGNSA. The CDR3 sequence is 13 residues long. In DNA form, the CDR3 reads TGTGCCAGCAGCTTCCCGACACCCTACGAGCAGTACTTC. Translating it yields CASSFPTPYEQYF.

V gene TRBV27 combines with J gene TRBJ2-7, with 9 bases matching TRBD1. Looked up from germline, CDR1 is MNHEY and CDR2 is SMNVEV (reference sequence). The CDR3 is made up of 13 amino acids. V lost 10 bases to trimming and J lost 3 bases; unmatched junction nucleotides: 7. Here the CDR3 DNA reads TGTGCCACCCGGGACAGGGCCTACTACGAGCAGTACTTC. Residues: CATRDRAYYEQYF.

The J gene is TRBJ2-7, the V gene TRBV11-3, with 7 positions matching TRBD2. The CDR3 is 15 residues long. The germline V gene has CDR1 SGHNT and CDR2 YENEEA. The ends lost 6 bases at V and 0 bases at J; junction bases unmatched: 8. The CDR3, as DNA: TGTGCCAGCAGTCGTACTAGCGAGAGCTCCTACGAGCAGTACGTC. It codes for CASSRTSESSYEQYV.

A few counts support this clonotype. The genes are TRBV18 and TRBJ2-4, with D possibly matching TRBD1 (6 bases). The CDR3 totals 14 residues. The V gene lost 4 bases and the J gene lost 8 bases, with 15 bases spanning the gap. Germline V lookup: CDR1 KGHSH, CDR2 LQKENI. The CDR3 is CASSRLGGQDIQYF. Here the CDR3 DNA reads TGTGCCAGCTCACGTTTAGGGGGTCAGGACATTCAGTACTTC.

This clonotype occurred many times. The V and J genes are TRBV7-8 and TRBJ1-1, with D maybe TRBD1 (5 bases). Germline V gives CDR1 SGHVS, CDR2 FQNEAQ. V lost 4 bases and J 1 base, leaving 10 bases between the germline ends. The CDR3 runs to 14 residues. This CDR3 reads CASSSLTANTEAFF. The CDR3 DNA is TGTGCCAGCAGCTCCCTGACAGCGAACACTGAAGCTTTCTTT.

This clonotype was detected ten times or more. The V gene is TRBV7-8, the J gene TRBJ2-3; the match to TRBD1 covers 7 bases. The CDR3 is 18 residues long. V trimming: 4 bases; J trimming: 5 bases; junction bases outside the gene matches: 18. In germline, CDR1 is SGHVS, CDR2 FQNEAQ. For the CDR3, the DNA is TGTGCCAGCAGCTCCAACCAACGGACAGGCCGCCTGCTAGATACGCAGTATTTT. Its protein is CASSSNQRTGRLLDTQYF.

This clonotype was seen repeatedly, ten times or more. This chain connects TRBV7-2 to TRBJ1-5; D unclear. The germline V gene has CDR1 SGHTA and CDR2 FQGNSA. This CDR3 spans 15 amino acids. V lost 5 bases, J lost 6 bases, and 17 bases lay in between. The CDR3 DNA sequence: TGTGCCAGCAGCCCGGACTTTGGAGTCGGTCAGCCCCAGCATTTT. Translated, it gives CASSPDFGVGQPQHF.

This chain joins TRBV18 and TRBJ2-5; D might be TRBD2 (6 bases). Germline CDR1 is KGHSH and CDR2 is LQKENI. The CDR3 is 14 residues long. The V end lost 0 bases, the J end lost 2 bases, and 7 bases lay between the germline ends. CDR3 DNA: TGTGCCAGCTCACCACCTAGCGGTCAAGAGACCCAGTACTTC. Its translation: CASSPPSGQETQYF. The variable domain in full, completed from reference TRBV18 and TRBJ2-5, reads NAGVMQNPRHLVRRRGQEARLRCSPMKGHSHVYWYRQLPEEGLKFMVYLQKENIIDESGMPKERFSAEFPKEGPSILRIQQVVRGDSAAYFCASSPPSGQETQYFGPGTRLLVL.

This clonotype showed up just once. CDR3 amino acids: CASSAPGSLNEKLFF. The CDR3 DNA sequence: TGTGCCAGCAGCGCCCCAGGGAGCCTAAATGAAAAACTGTTTTTT. This chain connects TRBV9 to TRBJ1-4, with D possibly matching TRBD1 (5 bases). This CDR3 region has 15 residues. Germline lookup yields CDR1 SGDLS and CDR2 YYNGEE. The V and J ends lost 3 bases and 5 bases respectively, with 14 bases between them.

This clonotype was detected ten times or more. The chain carries TRBV20-1 and TRBJ2-4, with a possible D match to TRBD2 (5 bases). Germline V CDR1 and CDR2: DFQATT, SNEGSKA (reference sequence). V gave up 5 bases and J gave up 0 bases, with 8 bases separating them. The CDR3 runs to 13 residues. CDR3 residues: CSAGGLAKNIQYF. CDR3 in DNA: TGCAGTGCTGGCGGGTTAGCCAAAAACATTCAGTACTTC.

The gene calls are TRBV29-1 and TRBJ1-2; TRBD1 matches at 8 bases. This CDR3 is 14 amino acids long. The J segment lost 2 bases and the V segment lost 3 bases, leaving 5 bases of the junction unmatched. Germline V gene lookup returns CDR1 SQVTM and CDR2 ANQGSEA. CDR3: CSVEAHRGNYGYTF. The CDR3 nucleotides read TGCAGCGTTGAGGCGCACAGGGGGAACTATGGCTACACCTTC.

The rearrangement links TRBV11-3 to TRBJ1-5; D unresolved. The CDR3 extends over 13 amino acids. CDR1 and CDR2 from the germline V gene are SGHNT and YENEEA. With 4 bases removed from V and 7 bases from J, the gap between germline ends came to 11 bases. CDR3 DNA sequence: TGTGCCAGCAGCTCAGGATTTGGCCAGCCCCAGCATTTT. As protein: CASSSGFGQPQHF.

The chain joins TRBV5-6 to TRBJ2-7; a weak D match, TRBD2 (5 bases). CDR3 size: 13 residues. Trimming took 5 bases from V and 3 from J, leaving 12 bases between them. The germline V gene encodes CDR1 SGHDT and CDR2 YYEEEE. CDR3 in DNA: TGTGCCAGCAGGGGGTGGGGAGACTACGAGCAGTACTTC. Its translation: CASRGWGDYEQYF.

This clonotype was seen ten or more times. The V call is TRBV7-2, the J call TRBJ2-3; the match to TRBD2 covers 8 bases. The V gene end was trimmed by 2 bases and the J gene end by 1 base; junction bases not matched to a gene: 5. Germline V lookup: CDR1 SGHTA, CDR2 FQGNSA. The CDR3 is made up of 16 amino acids. For the CDR3, the DNA is TGTGCCAGCAGCTTAACAGCGGGAGCAGGCACAGATACGCAGTATTTT. Translation gives CASSLTAGAGTDTQYF.

This clonotype showed up just a few times. This sequence joins TRBV7-2 and TRBJ2-5; a weak D match, TRBD1 (5 bases). This CDR3 spans 15 amino acids. Trimming removed 3 bases at V and 5 bases at J, with 16 bases between. Germline V gene data show CDR1 as SGHTA and CDR2 as FQGNSA. The CDR3 here is CASSFIQGFAETQYF. CDR3 in DNA: TGTGCCAGCAGCTTTATCCAGGGATTTGCGGAGACCCAGTACTTC.

The chain has TRBV7-9 and TRBJ2-7; D is perhaps TRBD1 (5 bases). The CDR3 is made up of 14 amino acids. Germline V CDR1 and CDR2: SEHNR, FQNEAQ (reference sequence). Trimming pared 0 bases from V and 6 bases from J, leaving 12 bases between. CDR3 nucleotide sequence: TGTGCCAGCAGCTTAGCCAGGGTTCCCTTCGAGCAGTACTTC. Translating gives CASSLARVPFEQYF.

The chain couples TRBV4-3 to TRBJ2-3, with 12 bases matching TRBD2. The V and J ends lost 0 bases and 2 bases, in that order; junction bases with no gene match: 9. The length of the CDR3 is 19 residues. CDR1 is LGHNA, CDR2 YSLEER, per germline. CDR3 amino acids: CASSQDSLLAGGYTDTQYF. DNA of the CDR3: TGCGCCAGCAGCCAAGATTCCTTACTAGCGGGAGGTTACACAGATACGCAGTATTTT.

The chain recombines TRBV11-2 with TRBJ2-6, with D hard to call. Deletions cut 6 bases from V and 0 bases from J, with 9 bases between. This CDR3 has 15 residues. Germline V lookup: CDR1 SGHAT, CDR2 FQNNGV. The CDR3 loop reads CASRLPFSGANVLTF. In DNA, the CDR3 is TGTGCCAGCAGGCTTCCCTTCTCTGGGGCCAACGTCCTGACTTTC.

CDR3 in amino acids: CASSQVGADYTDTQYF. For the CDR3, the DNA is TGTGCCAGCAGCCAAGTAGGGGCAGACTACACAGATACGCAGTATTTT. The V call is TRBV4-2, the J call TRBJ2-3; tentatively, D is TRBD1 or TRBD2 (5 bases each). Germline CDR1 is LGHNA and CDR2 is YNFKEQ. The CDR3 sequence is 16 residues long. Trimming shortened V by 1 base and J by 2 bases, and 13 bases separated the two germline ends.

This clonotype was counted only a few times. The chain employs TRBV5-4 and TRBJ2-1; the match to TRBD2 covers 8 bases. The CDR3 consists of 15 residues. CDR1 and CDR2 (germline): SGHNT, YYREEE (reference sequence). With 4 bases clipped from V and 1 base from J, the junction kept 4 bases outside the gene matches. CDR3 residues: CASSSGSVSYNEQFF. The CDR3, as DNA: TGTGCCAGCAGCAGCGGGAGTGTGTCCTACAATGAGCAGTTCTTC.

This clonotype was observed a few times. The rearrangement uses TRBV15 and TRBJ1-5; 7 bases are shared with TRBD1. CDR3 length: 14 residues. Germline CDR1 LNHNV, CDR2 YYDKDF (reference sequence). Trimming removed 0 bases from V and 4 bases from J; junction bases left unmatched: 0. The DNA of the CDR3 is TGTGCCACCAGCAGAGACAGGGGGAATCAGCCCCAGCATTTT. Translating it yields CATSRDRGNQPQHF.

This chain uses TRBV7-2 with TRBJ2-1; no firm D call. This CDR3 is built from 13 residues. Per germline, CDR1 SGHTA and CDR2 FQGNSA. V was cut by 6 bases and J by 1 base, with 7 bases left in between. CDR3 loop: CASRLDSYNEQFF. CDR3 DNA sequence: TGTGCCAGCAGACTGGATTCCTACAATGAGCAGTTCTTC.

This clonotype has a handful of counts. The chain joins TRBV6-6 to TRBJ2-7, with TRBD2 as a possible D gene (5 bases). The CDR3 contains 14 residues. Trimming removed 0 bases at V and 3 bases at J, with 9 bases between. In germline, CDR1 is MNHNY, CDR2 SVGAGI (reference sequence). The CDR3 nucleotides are TGTGCCAGCAGTTACTCCGCCGGGATCTACGAGCAGTACGTC. Translation gives CASSYSAGIYEQYV.

CDR3 coding DNA: TGTGCCAGCAGTGAAGGAAATGCTGGTCTCGGCTACACCTTC. The encoded protein is CASSEGNAGLGYTF. The chain couples TRBV6-1 to TRBJ1-2; no clear D gene. Germline values: CDR1 MNHNS, CDR2 SASEGT. The V gene lost 1 base and the J gene lost 8 bases, with 14 bases spanning the gap. The CDR3 has 14 residues.

This clonotype was seen just once. The rearrangement joins TRBV27 to TRBJ1-1; D remains ambiguous. The CDR3 is 12 amino acids. Trimming left V 5 bases short and J 11 bases short, with 15 bases between. The germline gives CDR1 MNHEY, CDR2 SMNVEV (reference sequence). The CDR3 DNA is TGTGCCAGCAGTACAACCTCAGGTGGGGCTTTCTTT. Its translation: CASSTTSGGAFF.

This clonotype was picked up many times. The chain carries TRBV6-1 and TRBJ1-5, with 7 nucleotides matching TRBD1. Trimming took 4 bases from V and 0 from J; bases not matched to a gene: 6. Per germline, CDR1 MNHNS and CDR2 SASEGT. The CDR3 extends over 16 amino acids. CDR3 region: CASSAWTGGSNQPQHF. The CDR3 bases are TGTGCCAGCAGTGCCTGGACAGGCGGTAGCAATCAGCCCCAGCATTTT.

This clonotype was seen only a few times. The DNA for the CDR3 is TGTGCCAGCAGCGTCCTCGGTCATGGCTACACCTTC. The encoded protein is CASSVLGHGYTF. The chain couples TRBV7-2 to TRBJ1-2; D unclear. The germline V gene encodes CDR1 SGHTA and CDR2 FQGNSA. This CDR3 has 12 amino acids. V gave up 5 bases and J gave up 6 bases, with 10 bases separating them.